The present T cell receptor (beta chain) was sequenced within a study of blood T cells in healthy people across ages. This clonotype was observed a few times. Its antigen is currently unknown. Using a J-beta primer mix together with a sample-barcoded 5' primer, a second PCR was run for roughly 7 to 11 cycles. TCRdb processed the 5' RACE reads anew with MiXCR; each CDR3 protein has one entry. The sample has hundreds of thousands of distinct CDR3 sequences; 25% to 35% are singletons. Germline V lookup: CDR1 SGHDT, CDR2 YYEEEE. The V and J ends lost 4 bases and 3 bases respectively, with 13 bases between them. CDR3 length: 15 amino acids. Study-level points and caveats: TCR beta diversity, measured per million T cells, fell in a roughly linear way with age. Expanded clonotype shifts may have been confounded, as the donors had an unknown CMV status. Long-lived donors exceeded aged donors in naive CD4+ cells and diversity.

V gene TRBV5-6 combines with J gene TRBJ2-2, with D unclear. The sequenced material came from blood. The TCR originated in a woman aged 80 or over in good health. The CDR3 coding sequence is TGTGCCAGCAGCATTGGGGTTACGGACACCGGGGAGCTGTTTTTT. Protein: CASSIGVTDTGELFF.